Each of the 10 T cell receptor beta chains below was sequenced from the same sample in a study of T cells after yellow fever vaccination. One entry per CDR3 protein results from TCRdb running MiXCR on the 5' RACE reads. Among 510,000 or so distinct CDR3 sequences listed, 15% to 20% were seen once. This specimen consisted of PBMCs, obtained 15 days after the yellow fever booster vaccination. The receptors were sampled from a man younger than 40 who received the YFV17D yellow fever vaccine.

The sample holds a few counts of this clonotype. The gene calls are TRBV10-3 and TRBJ2-5; TRBD1 might be the D (6 bases). CDR3 length: 15 residues. Trimming left V 0 bases short and J 2 bases short, with 10 bases between. Per the germline V gene, CDR1 is ENHRY and CDR2 is SYGVKD. The DNA of the CDR3 is TGTGCCATCAGTGAGTCCAGGGGTGGGCAAGAGACCCAGTACTTC. It codes for CAISESRGGQETQYF.

This clonotype was found a few times. This chain joins TRBV6-2 or TRBV6-3 and TRBJ2-7; 10 bases are a match to TRBD1. Looked up from germline, CDR1 is MNHEY and CDR2 is SVGEGT. J gave up 2 bases and V 3 bases, and 7 bases lay outside the gene matches. This CDR3 contains 16 residues. CDR3 residues: CASSYRTGTGAYEQYF. DNA of the CDR3: TGTGCCAGCAGTTATCGAACCGGGACAGGGGCCTACGAGCAGTACTTC.

The chain couples TRBV29-1 to TRBJ2-2, with a possible D match to TRBD1 (5 bases). The germline CDR1 and CDR2 sequences are SQVTM and ANQGSEA. The CDR3 loop spans 13 amino acids. V lost 4 bases, J lost 7 bases, and 13 bases lay in between. In DNA form, the CDR3 reads TGCAGCGTTGGACCCCTAAGGGGCGGGGAGCTGTTTTTT. Translated: CSVGPLRGGELFF.

The chain employs TRBV12-3 or TRBV12-4 and TRBJ2-1, with D maybe TRBD2 (5 bases). The CDR3 loop spans 14 amino acids. The V and J ends lost 10 bases and 9 bases respectively, with 22 bases between them. The DNA for the CDR3 is TGTGCCATCTCCAGCGGAGCCGGGTGGGTTGAGCAGTTCTTC. Protein sequence: CAISSGAGWVEQFF.

The chain carries TRBV7-2 and TRBJ2-1, with 7 bases identical to TRBD2. The V and J ends lost 5 bases and 4 bases, in that order; junction bases with no gene match: 14. The CDR3 contains 17 residues. The germline gives CDR1 SGHTA, CDR2 FQGNSA. This chain's CDR3 is CASSRRSGIGRYNEQFF. The CDR3 nucleotides are TGTGCCAGCAGCCGAAGGAGCGGGATCGGAAGGTACAATGAGCAGTTCTTC.

The chain combines TRBV12-3 or TRBV12-4 with TRBJ2-1, with D uncertain. V lost 1 base, J lost 7 bases, and 8 bases lay in between. The CDR3 is 13 residues long. CDR3 amino acids: CASSLEGMNEQFF. CDR3 in DNA: TGTGCCAGCAGTTTAGAGGGAATGAATGAGCAGTTCTTC.

The J gene is TRBJ2-1, the V gene TRBV27; 10 nucleotides match TRBD2. The CDR3 runs 16 residues. J lost 9 bases, V lost 8 bases, and 16 bases had no gene match. Per germline, CDR1 MNHEY and CDR2 SMNVEV (reference sequence). In DNA, the CDR3 is TGTGCCAGCCGTACATACGGGACTAGCGTTTGGGGTGAGCAGTTCTTC. Translation gives CASRTYGTSVWGEQFF.

This clonotype was found a few times. The chain uses TRBV28 and TRBJ1-3; weak D call: TRBD1 (5 bases). The CDR3 covers 14 residues. V was shortened by 6 bases and J by 4 bases, with 13 bases between the two germline ends. Per the germline V gene, CDR1 is MDHEN and CDR2 is SYDVKM. In DNA, the CDR3 is TGTGCCAGCAGACTGGGCCGGGGGGGAAACACCATATATTTT. It codes for CASRLGRGGNTIYF. The full variable domain, with the rest looked up from reference TRBV28 and TRBJ1-3, is DVKVTQSSRYLVKRTGEKVFLECVQDMDHENMFWYRQDPGLGLRLIYFSYDVKMKEKGDIPEGYSVSREKKERFSLILESASTNQTSMYLCASRLGRGGNTIYFGEGSWLTVV.

This clonotype has more than one count but fewer than ten. The rearrangement links TRBV5-1 to TRBJ2-3; D is possibly TRBD2 (5 bases). The germline V gene has CDR1 SGHRS and CDR2 YFSETQ. The CDR3 covers 17 residues. Between the trimmed V and J ends, which lost 4 bases and 0 bases, there was a span of 18 bases. The CDR3 sequence: CASSPRPGSGSTDTQYF. For the CDR3, the DNA is TGCGCCAGCAGCCCCCGACCGGGGTCCGGTAGCACAGATACGCAGTATTTT.

The J gene is TRBJ2-1, the V gene TRBV11-2; D uncertain. Deletions cut 3 bases from V and 2 bases from J, with 8 bases between. Germline V CDR1 and CDR2: SGHAT, FQNNGV. CDR3 size: 14 residues. The CDR3: CASSFVGPYNEQFF. CDR3 nucleotides: TGTGCCAGCAGCTTCGTGGGCCCCTACAATGAGCAGTTCTTC.